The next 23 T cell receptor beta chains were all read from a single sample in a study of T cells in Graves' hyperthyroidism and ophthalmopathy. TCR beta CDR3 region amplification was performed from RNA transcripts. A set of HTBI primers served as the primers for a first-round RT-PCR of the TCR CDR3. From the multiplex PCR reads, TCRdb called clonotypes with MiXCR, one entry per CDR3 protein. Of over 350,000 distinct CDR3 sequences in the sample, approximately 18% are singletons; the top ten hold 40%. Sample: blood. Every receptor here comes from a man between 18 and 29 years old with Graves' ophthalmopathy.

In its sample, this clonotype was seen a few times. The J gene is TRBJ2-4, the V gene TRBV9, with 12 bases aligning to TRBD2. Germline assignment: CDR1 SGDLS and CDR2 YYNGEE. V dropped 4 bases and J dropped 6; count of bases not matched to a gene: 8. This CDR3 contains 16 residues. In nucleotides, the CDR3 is TGTGCCAGCAGCCCTAGCGGGGGGGCCGTCGGAAACATTCAGTACTTC. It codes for CASSPSGGAVGNIQYF. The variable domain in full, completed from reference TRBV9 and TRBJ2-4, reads DSGVTQTPKHLITATGQRVTLRCSPRSGDLSVYWYQQSLDQGLQFLIQYYNGEERAKGNILERFSAQQFPDLHSELNLSSLELGDSALYFCASSPSGGAVGNIQYFGAGTRLSVL.

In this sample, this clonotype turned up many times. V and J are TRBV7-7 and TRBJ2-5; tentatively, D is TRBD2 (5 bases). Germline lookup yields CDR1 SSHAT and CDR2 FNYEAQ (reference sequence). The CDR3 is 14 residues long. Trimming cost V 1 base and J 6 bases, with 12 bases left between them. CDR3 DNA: TGTGCCAGCAGCTTAGGAGGGCCCGAGCAGACCCAGTACTTC. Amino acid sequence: CASSLGGPEQTQYF.

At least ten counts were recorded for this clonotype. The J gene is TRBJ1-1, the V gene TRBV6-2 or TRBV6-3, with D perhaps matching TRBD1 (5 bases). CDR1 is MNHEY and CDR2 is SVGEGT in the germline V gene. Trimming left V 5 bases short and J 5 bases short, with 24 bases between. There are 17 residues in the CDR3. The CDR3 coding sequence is TGTGCCAGCAGTGGCCCATGGGACGCTTCGCGGAGGACTGAAGCTTTCTTT. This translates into CASSGPWDASRRTEAFF.

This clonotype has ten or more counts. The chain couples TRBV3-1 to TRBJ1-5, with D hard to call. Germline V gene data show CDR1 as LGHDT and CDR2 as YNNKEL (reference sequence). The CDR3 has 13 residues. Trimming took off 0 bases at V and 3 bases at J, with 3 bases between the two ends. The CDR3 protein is CASSQDLNQPQHF. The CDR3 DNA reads TGTGCCAGCAGCCAAGATCTCAATCAGCCCCAGCATTTT.

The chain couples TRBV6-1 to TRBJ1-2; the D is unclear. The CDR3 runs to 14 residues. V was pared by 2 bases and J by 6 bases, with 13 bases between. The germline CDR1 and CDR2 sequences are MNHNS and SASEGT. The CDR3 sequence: CASSERPGRNGYTF. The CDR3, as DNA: TGTGCCAGCAGTGAACGTCCCGGGCGGAATGGCTACACCTTC.

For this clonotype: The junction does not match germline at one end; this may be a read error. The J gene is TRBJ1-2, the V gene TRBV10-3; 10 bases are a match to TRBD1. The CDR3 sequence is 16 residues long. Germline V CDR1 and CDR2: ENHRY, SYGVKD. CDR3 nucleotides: TGTGCCATCAGCTCAGTCGATCCGGGACAGGGGTCGGTGGGACCCTTC. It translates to CAISSVDPGQGSVGPF.

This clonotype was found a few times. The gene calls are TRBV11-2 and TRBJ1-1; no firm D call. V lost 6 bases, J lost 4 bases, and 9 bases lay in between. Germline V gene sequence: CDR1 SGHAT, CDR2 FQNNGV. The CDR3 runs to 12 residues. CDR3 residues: CASSRGITEAFF. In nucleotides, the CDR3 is TGTGCCAGCAGTCGAGGCATCACTGAAGCTTTCTTT.

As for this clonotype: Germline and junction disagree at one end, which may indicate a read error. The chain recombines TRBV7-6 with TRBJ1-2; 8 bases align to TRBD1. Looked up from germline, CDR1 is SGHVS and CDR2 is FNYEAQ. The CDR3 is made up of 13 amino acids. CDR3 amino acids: CACSYTGGDGYTF. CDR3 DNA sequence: TGTGCCTGCAGTTATACAGGGGGAGATGGCTACACCTTC.

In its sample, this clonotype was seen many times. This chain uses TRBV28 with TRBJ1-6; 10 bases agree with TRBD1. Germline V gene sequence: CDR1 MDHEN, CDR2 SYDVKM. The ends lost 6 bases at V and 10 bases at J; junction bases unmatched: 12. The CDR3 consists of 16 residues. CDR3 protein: CASSPPGDRGRSPLHF. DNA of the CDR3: TGTGCCAGCAGCCCTCCCGGGGACAGGGGACGCTCACCCCTCCACTTT.

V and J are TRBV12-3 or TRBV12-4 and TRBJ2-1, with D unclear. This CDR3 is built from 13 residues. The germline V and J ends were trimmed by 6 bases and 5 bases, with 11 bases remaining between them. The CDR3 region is CASSPGLNNEQFF. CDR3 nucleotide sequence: TGTGCCAGCAGCCCCGGCCTGAACAATGAGCAGTTCTTC.

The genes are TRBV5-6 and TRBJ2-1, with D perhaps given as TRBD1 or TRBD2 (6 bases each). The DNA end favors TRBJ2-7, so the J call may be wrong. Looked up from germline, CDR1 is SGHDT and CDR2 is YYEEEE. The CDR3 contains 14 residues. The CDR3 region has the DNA TGTGCCAGCAGCCGTTGGGACGGGGGCAATGAGCAGTACTTC. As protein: CASSRWDGGNEQYF.

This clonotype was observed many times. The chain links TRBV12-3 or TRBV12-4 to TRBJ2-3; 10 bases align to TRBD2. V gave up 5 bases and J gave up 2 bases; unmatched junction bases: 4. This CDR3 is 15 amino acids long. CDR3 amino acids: CASSLSGGATDTQYF. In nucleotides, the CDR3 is TGTGCCAGCAGTCTCAGCGGGGGGGCCACAGATACGCAGTATTTT.

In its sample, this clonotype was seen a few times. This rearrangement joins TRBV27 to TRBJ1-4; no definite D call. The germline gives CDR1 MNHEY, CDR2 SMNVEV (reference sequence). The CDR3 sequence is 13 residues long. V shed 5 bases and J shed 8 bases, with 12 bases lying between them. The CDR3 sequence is CASSPVETEKLFF. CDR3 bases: TGTGCCAGCAGTCCTGTAGAAACGGAAAAACTGTTTTTT.

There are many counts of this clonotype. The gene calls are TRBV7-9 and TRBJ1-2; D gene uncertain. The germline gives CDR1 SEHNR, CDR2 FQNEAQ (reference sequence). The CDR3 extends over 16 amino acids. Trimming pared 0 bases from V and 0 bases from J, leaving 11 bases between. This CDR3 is CASSLAPDSSNYGYTF. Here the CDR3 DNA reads TGTGCCAGCAGCTTAGCGCCGGATTCCTCTAACTATGGCTACACCTTC.

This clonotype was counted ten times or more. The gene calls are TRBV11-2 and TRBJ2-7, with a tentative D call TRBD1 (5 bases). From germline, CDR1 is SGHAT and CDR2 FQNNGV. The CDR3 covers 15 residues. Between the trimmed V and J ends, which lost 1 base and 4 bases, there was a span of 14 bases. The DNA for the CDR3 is TGTGCCAGCAGCTTAGGGGCAGGGTCCCAATACGAGCAGTACTTC. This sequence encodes CASSLGAGSQYEQYF.

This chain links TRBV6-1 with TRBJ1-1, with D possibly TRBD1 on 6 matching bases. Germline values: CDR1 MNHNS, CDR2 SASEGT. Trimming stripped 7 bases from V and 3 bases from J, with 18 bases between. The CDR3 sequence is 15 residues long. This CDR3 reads CASTPGRGSYTEAFF. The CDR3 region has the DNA TGTGCCAGCACCCCAGGAAGGGGGTCATACACTGAAGCTTTCTTT.

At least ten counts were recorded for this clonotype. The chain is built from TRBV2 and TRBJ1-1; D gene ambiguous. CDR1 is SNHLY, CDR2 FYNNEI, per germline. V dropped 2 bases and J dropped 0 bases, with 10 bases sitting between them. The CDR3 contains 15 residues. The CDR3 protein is CASSEPAQLNTEAFF. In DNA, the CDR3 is TGTGCCAGCAGTGAACCCGCACAGCTGAACACTGAAGCTTTCTTT.

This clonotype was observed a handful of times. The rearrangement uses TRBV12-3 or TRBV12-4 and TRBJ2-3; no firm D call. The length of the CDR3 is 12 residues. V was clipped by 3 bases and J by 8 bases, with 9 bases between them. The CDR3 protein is CASSFGPRTQYF. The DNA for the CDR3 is TGTGCCAGCAGTTTTGGCCCGCGTACGCAGTATTTT.

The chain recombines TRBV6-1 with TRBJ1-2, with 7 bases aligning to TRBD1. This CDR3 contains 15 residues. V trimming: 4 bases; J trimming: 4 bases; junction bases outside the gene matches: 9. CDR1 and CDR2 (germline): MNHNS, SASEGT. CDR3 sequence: CASSARQGGFYGYTF. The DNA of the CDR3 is TGTGCCAGCAGTGCTCGACAGGGAGGGTTCTATGGCTACACCTTC.

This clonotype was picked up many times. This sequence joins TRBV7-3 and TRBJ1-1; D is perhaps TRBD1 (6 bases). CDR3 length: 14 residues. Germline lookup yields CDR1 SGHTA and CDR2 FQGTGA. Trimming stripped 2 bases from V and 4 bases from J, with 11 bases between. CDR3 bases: TGTGCCAGCAGCTTAGGAGGGGGTGGCACTGAAGCTTTCTTT. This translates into CASSLGGGGTEAFF.

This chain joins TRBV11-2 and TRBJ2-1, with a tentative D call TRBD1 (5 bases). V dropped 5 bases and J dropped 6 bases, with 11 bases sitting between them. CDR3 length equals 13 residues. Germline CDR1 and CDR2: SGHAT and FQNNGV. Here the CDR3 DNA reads TGTGCCAGCAGCACAAGGGGCATCAATGAGCAGTTCTTC. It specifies CASSTRGINEQFF.

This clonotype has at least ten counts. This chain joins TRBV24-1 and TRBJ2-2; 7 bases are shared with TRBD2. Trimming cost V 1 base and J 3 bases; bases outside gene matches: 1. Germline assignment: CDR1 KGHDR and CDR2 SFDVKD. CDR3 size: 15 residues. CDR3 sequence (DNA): TGTGCCACCAGTGATTTAGGGAGGGACACCGGGGAGCTGTTTTTT. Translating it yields CATSDLGRDTGELFF.

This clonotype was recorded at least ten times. CDR3 coding DNA: TGTGCCAGCAGCTTAGGACAGGGGCAGGCTTTCTTT. This gives the protein CASSLGQGQAFF. The chain combines TRBV11-2 with TRBJ1-1; 8 nucleotides align to TRBD1. The CDR3 is made up of 12 amino acids. J was trimmed by 11 bases and V by 1 base; bases with no gene match: 3. In germline, CDR1 is SGHAT, CDR2 FQNNGV.